The 26 T cell receptor beta chains presented below share a single source sample, sequenced in a study of cytomegalovirus exposure and HLA in healthy donors. The PCR used 60 Vbeta and 13 Jbeta primers. Assay used: immunoSEQ multiplex PCR; TCRdb lists only in-frame clones, some missing. In the table there are under 150,000 clones, approximately 83% of which are singletons. Sequencing was done on a sample of PBMCs. The receptors shown here come from a young woman in good health and CMV-seronegative.

This rearrangement joins TRBV29-1 to TRBJ2-5; TRBD1 is a possible D gene (6 bases). The germline V and J ends were trimmed by 4 bases and 5 bases, with 14 bases remaining between them. Looked up from germline, CDR1 is SQVTM and CDR2 is ANQGSEA. The CDR3 length is 13 residues. CDR3 protein: CSVVAQRGETQYF. The CDR3 DNA reads as TGCAGCGTTGTGGCTCAAAGGGGGGAGACCCAGTACTTC.

V and J are TRBV28 and TRBJ2-1, with D maybe TRBD2 (5 bases). The germline V gene has CDR1 MDHEN and CDR2 SYDVKM. The length of the CDR3 is 15 residues. Between the trimmed V and J ends, which lost 6 bases and 0 bases, there was a span of 12 bases. CDR3: CASSPGGSSYNEQFF. The CDR3 DNA reads as TGTGCCAGCAGCCCAGGTGGGAGCTCCTACAATGAGCAGTTCTTC. Full variable domain (missing parts from reference TRBV28 and TRBJ2-1): DVKVTQSSRYLVKRTGEKVFLECVQDMDHENMFWYRQDPGLGLRLIYFSYDVKMKEKGDIPEGYSVSREKKERFSLILESASTNQTSMYLCASSPGGSSYNEQFFGPGTRLTVL.

The V and J genes are TRBV5-4 and TRBJ2-2; 11 bases agree with TRBD2. The CDR3 consists of 14 residues. Trimming removed 6 bases from V and 4 bases from J; junction bases left unmatched: 2. Germline V gene lookup returns CDR1 SGHNT and CDR2 YYREEE (reference sequence). Here the CDR3 reads CASTSGRPTGELFF. CDR3 DNA sequence: TGTGCCAGCACTAGCGGGAGGCCCACCGGGGAGCTGTTTTTT.

The V call is TRBV9, the J call TRBJ1-2; the D gene is possibly TRBD1 (5 bases). V shed 4 bases and J shed 8 bases, with 15 bases lying between them. Per germline, CDR1 SGDLS and CDR2 YYNGEE. CDR3 size: 13 residues. CDR3 residues: CASSNIGGFGYTF. CDR3 nucleotide sequence: TGTGCCAGCAGCAACATCGGGGGGTTCGGCTACACCTTC.

The genes are TRBV19 and TRBJ2-2, with 8 bases identical to TRBD1. The CDR3 totals 15 residues. V lost 5 bases and J lost 3; bases outside the gene matches: 5. Germline values: CDR1 LNHDA, CDR2 SQIVND (reference sequence). CDR3 sequence reads: CASSEDRVYTGELFF. For the CDR3, the DNA is TGTGCCAGTAGTGAGGACAGGGTCTACACCGGGGAGCTGTTTTTT.

The rearrangement joins TRBV5-4 to TRBJ2-1, with 10 nucleotides matching TRBD2. The CDR3 has 12 amino acids. V lost 0 bases to trimming and J lost 13 bases; unmatched junction nucleotides: 1. The V gene's germline CDR1 is SGHNT and CDR2 YYREEE (reference sequence). The CDR3 DNA follows: TGTGCCAGCAGCTTGGTAGCGGGGGGCCAGTTCTTC. Its protein product is CASSLVAGGQFF.

A note on this clone: Other DNA sequences in this specimen translate into the identical CDR3. The chain links TRBV28 to TRBJ1-5; 7 nucleotides line up with TRBD1. Germline-derived CDR1 and CDR2 are MDHEN and SYDVKM. This CDR3 is built from 14 residues. The ends lost 6 bases at V and 4 bases at J; junction bases unmatched: 6. CDR3 DNA: TGTGCCAGCAGCCGGGACAGCTCAAATCAGCCCCAGCATTTT. Translated: CASSRDSSNQPQHF.

The chain carries TRBV7-2 and TRBJ1-1; 9 nucleotides match TRBD1. Germline V CDR1 and CDR2: SGHTA, FQGNSA. The J segment lost 6 bases and the V segment lost 2 bases, leaving 4 bases of the junction unmatched. The CDR3 runs 14 residues. In nucleotides, the CDR3 is TGTGCCAGCAGCTTACTGGGACAGGGTTCTGAAGCTTTCTTT. Its translation: CASSLLGQGSEAFF.

The chain links TRBV2 to TRBJ1-1; D call uncertain. V was pared by 2 bases and J by 6 bases, with 7 bases between. Germline assignment: CDR1 SNHLY and CDR2 FYNNEI. The CDR3 loop spans 12 amino acids. CDR3 protein: CASSEWRAEAFF. The DNA for the CDR3 is TGTGCCAGCAGTGAATGGAGGGCTGAAGCTTTCTTT.

The rearrangement links TRBV2 to TRBJ2-1, with 13 bases identical to TRBD2. Germline V lookup: CDR1 SNHLY, CDR2 FYNNEI. This CDR3 is 18 amino acids long. Germline trimming cut 4 bases from V and 0 bases from J; bases unmatched to any gene: 6. CDR3 in amino acids: CASSGRGLAGISYNEQFF. Here the CDR3 DNA reads TGTGCCAGCAGTGGGAGGGGACTAGCGGGAATCTCCTACAATGAGCAGTTCTTC.

This clone was counted only a few times. The chain links TRBV6-1 to TRBJ2-7; the D gene is possibly TRBD2 (7 bases). This CDR3 comprises 15 residues. Trimming took off 4 bases at V and 6 bases at J, with 19 bases between the two ends. Per the germline V gene, CDR1 is MNHNS and CDR2 is SASEGT. This chain's CDR3 is CASSALGGGWSEQYV. DNA of the CDR3: TGTGCCAGCAGTGCTTTGGGCGGGGGCTGGAGCGAGCAGTACGTC.

This clone has just one count. The rearrangement joins TRBV13 to TRBJ2-3; D is possibly TRBD2 (6 bases). CDR1 is PRHDT and CDR2 is FYEKMQ in the germline V gene (reference sequence). Trimming left V 4 bases short and J 6 bases short, with 14 bases between. This CDR3 has 14 residues. The CDR3, as DNA: TGTGCCAGCAGCTCTCTGGGGGACTTGGATACGCAGTATTTT. Its translation: CASSSLGDLDTQYF.

The chain employs TRBV5-5 and TRBJ2-7; D possibly corresponds to TRBD1 (5 bases). Trimming removed 0 bases at V and 5 bases at J, with 12 bases between. The length of the CDR3 is 14 residues. Germline loops: CDR1 SGHKS, CDR2 YYEKEE (reference sequence). The DNA for the CDR3 is TGTGCCAGCAGCTTGGTAAGGGGTTACGACGAGCAGTACTTC. It specifies CASSLVRGYDEQYF.

J is TRBJ2-7 and V is TRBV6-1; a possible D gene is TRBD2 (5 bases). CDR3 length: 14 residues. V lost 7 bases, J lost 0 bases, and 13 bases lay in between. Germline assignment: CDR1 MNHNS and CDR2 SASEGT. CDR3 protein: CASKDLGSSYEQYV. CDR3 bases: TGTGCCAGCAAGGACCTGGGGAGCTCCTACGAGCAGTACGTC.

This rearrangement joins TRBV6-5 to TRBJ1-1, with D perhaps TRBD1 (6 bases). V shed 6 bases and J shed 0 bases, with 14 bases lying between them. CDR1 and CDR2 (germline): MNHEY, SVGAGI. The CDR3 is 15 amino acids. The CDR3 DNA follows: TGTGCCAGCAGGCTCCGAACAGGGCTGAACACTGAAGCTTTCTTT. This translates into CASRLRTGLNTEAFF.

The chain is built from TRBV29-1 and TRBJ2-7; 8 bases line up with TRBD1. With 5 bases clipped from V and 5 bases from J, the junction kept 8 bases outside the gene matches. The CDR3 runs 13 residues. Germline V gene lookup returns CDR1 SQVTM and CDR2 ANQGSEA. The CDR3 sequence: CSVRAGGNNEQYF. In DNA, the CDR3 is TGCAGCGTTCGAGCAGGGGGCAACAACGAGCAGTACTTC.

The chain recombines TRBV7-9 with TRBJ2-1; 10 bases map to TRBD2. The CDR3 runs to 17 residues. J was trimmed by 0 bases and V by 3 bases; bases with no gene match: 5. The germline V gene has CDR1 SEHNR and CDR2 FQNEAQ (reference sequence). CDR3 nucleotide sequence: TGTGCCAGCAGCTTCCCTAGCGGGGGCAGCTCCTACAATGAGCAGTTCTTC. This translates into CASSFPSGGSSYNEQFF.

V is TRBV28 and J is TRBJ2-7; D might be TRBD2 (5 bases). V lost 2 bases and J 7 bases, leaving 6 bases between the germline ends. CDR3 length: 11 amino acids. Per germline, CDR1 MDHEN and CDR2 SYDVKM. CDR3 sequence: CASSLREEQYF. The CDR3 DNA reads as TGTGCCAGCAGTTTAAGGGAGGAGCAGTACTTC.

The chain uses TRBV19 and TRBJ1-1; D might be TRBD1 (6 bases). With 6 bases removed from V and 1 base from J, the gap between germline ends came to 18 bases. Germline CDR1 LNHDA, CDR2 SQIVND (reference sequence). CDR3 size: 16 residues. CDR3 sequence (DNA): TGTGCCAGTAGGACCCGACAGGACGCTTGGAACACTGAAGCTTTCTTT. Encoded protein: CASRTRQDAWNTEAFF.

The chain carries TRBV5-4 and TRBJ1-1, with D perhaps TRBD1 (5 bases). The germline V and J ends were trimmed by 4 bases and 4 bases, with 14 bases remaining between them. This CDR3 is 14 amino acids long. Looked up from germline, CDR1 is SGHNT and CDR2 is YYREEE (reference sequence). The CDR3 DNA follows: TGTGCCAGCAGCCCTGGGGCGCGGGGCACTGAAGCTTTCTTT. As protein: CASSPGARGTEAFF.

The chain is built from TRBV9 and TRBJ2-1, with a weak D call TRBD2 (5 bases). V lost 0 bases, J lost 4 bases, and 14 bases lay in between. The CDR3 loop spans 16 amino acids. Germline loops: CDR1 SGDLS, CDR2 YYNGEE. CDR3 DNA: TGTGCCAGCAGCGTAGAGGAGGTGACCTTTTACAATGAGCAGTTCTTC. This gives the protein CASSVEEVTFYNEQFF.

The chain joins TRBV19 to TRBJ1-2; 8 bases are a match to TRBD1. The CDR3 loop spans 15 amino acids. CDR1 is LNHDA, CDR2 SQIVND, per germline (reference sequence). V was clipped by 5 bases and J by 8 bases; unmatched bases: 13. DNA of the CDR3: TGTGCCAGTAGTCCCGGGGACAGGATGAATGGAGGCTACACCTTC. Residues: CASSPGDRMNGGYTF. The complete variable domain, with remaining parts taken from reference TRBV19 and TRBJ1-2, reads DGGITQSPKYLFRKEGQNVTLSCEQNLNHDAMYWYRQDPGQGLRLIYYSQIVNDFQKGDIAEGYSVSREKKESFPLTVTSAQKNPTAFYLCASSPGDRMNGGYTFGSGTRLTVV.

The gene calls are TRBV15 and TRBJ2-3, with TRBD2 as a possible D gene (7 bases). Trimming took 1 base from V and 0 from J, leaving 14 bases between them. The germline CDR1 and CDR2 sequences are LNHNV and YYDKDF (reference sequence). CDR3 length equals 17 residues. The DNA for the CDR3 is TGTGCCACCAGCAGAGTTGGCGGGGGCGCTAGCACAGATACGCAGTATTTT. As protein: CATSRVGGGASTDTQYF.

The chain uses TRBV11-2 and TRBJ2-1; D perhaps matches TRBD1 (6 bases). Germline CDR1 and CDR2: SGHAT and FQNNGV. V was cut by 1 base and J by 3 bases, with 7 bases left in between. CDR3 length: 14 residues. The CDR3 sequence: CASSLGTVYNEQFF. The CDR3 coding sequence is TGTGCCAGCAGCTTAGGGACAGTCTACAATGAGCAGTTCTTC.

This chain connects TRBV11-2 to TRBJ2-2, with 10 positions matching TRBD1. The CDR3 extends over 15 amino acids. The ends lost 3 bases at V and 7 bases at J; junction bases unmatched: 5. Looked up from germline, CDR1 is SGHAT and CDR2 is FQNNGV. CDR3 nucleotides: TGTGCCAGCAGCTTGACAGGGGGCGCGGTCGGGGAGCTGTTTTTT. Its protein is CASSLTGGAVGELFF. The variable domain in full, with the rest retrieved from reference TRBV11-2 and TRBJ2-2, is EAGVAQSPRYKIIEKRQSVAFWCNPISGHATLYWYQQILGQGPKLLIQFQNNGVVDDSQLPKDRFSAERLKGVDSTLKIQPAKLEDSAVYLCASSLTGGAVGELFFGEGSRLTVL.

This chain connects TRBV11-3 to TRBJ1-3; D gene uncertain. Trimming removed 3 bases from V and 7 bases from J, with 7 bases in between. CDR3 length: 12 amino acids. Germline V lookup: CDR1 SGHNT, CDR2 YENEEA. CDR3 residues: CASSFWRNTIYF. CDR3 in DNA: TGTGCCAGCAGCTTTTGGAGGAACACCATATATTTT.